What follows describes a single T cell receptor beta chain. A single count supports this clone. What this receptor recognizes is not known. The input lacks base qualities; no much larger clone sits a single base away. TCRbeta CDR3 regions were amplified from genomic DNA using the immunoSEQ Assay, a bias-controlled multiplex PCR. Under the source paper's analysis protocol: Nucleated cell counts per sample were estimated from amplification of reference gene primers within the assay. To quantify the absolute abundance of each unique TCRbeta CDR3 rearrangement, sequence reads were collapsed and filtered. For each sample, productive Simpson clonality was calculated as the square root of Simpson's diversity index over productive rearrangements. Held by TCRdb, this immuneACCESS table contains in-frame sequences only and omits some clones. Under half of the omission traces to an unresolved V gene where checked; the cause of the rest is unknown. That table furnishes V, J and clone size, whereas the DNA furnished D and trimming. Recorded for this sample are 50,000 to 60,000 clones; roughly nine tenths of them occurred a single time. Roughly 6.2% of the sample comes from the top ten.

Each collaborating institution followed its own protocols to collect whole blood in K2EDTA tubes. For TCRbeta analysis, collaborators shipped samples as frozen whole blood, isolated PBMCs, or DNA extracted from either of those sample types. The data stem from a study of blood T cell repertoires in COVID-19 (dated by TCRdb to 2020 to 2021). In the study overall: Collaborator samples came from the United States, Italy and Spain and covered acute and convalescent phases of COVID-19. Where available, HLA class I and class II types were obtained from metadata supplied by the sample provider rather than from assay-based typing. The samples were drawn from two sources: the first 160 participants of the ongoing ImmuneRACE study, and over 950 subjects contributed by 6 global collaborators. Nearly every sample came with metadata listing a de-identified subject ID, COVID-19 status, age in years and sex. The repertoires were made available in a free public database intended to serve as a resource for research on the immune response to SARS-CoV-2. The dataset comprised deeply sampled blood TCRbeta repertoires from subjects exposed to, actively infected with, or recovered from COVID-19. The material from the prospective study consisted of cDNA or gDNA derived from T cells, B-cell-depleted T cells, or PBMCs.

At the junction V is shortened by 5 bases and J by 4 bases; bases outside the gene matches: 4. The CDR3 measures 13 amino acids from cysteine to phenylalanine. Only the CDR3 DNA is retained, 39 bases long and in frame from the first base. The germline V gene provides CDR1 SGHRS and CDR2 YFSETQ. The paper as a whole reports these results and caveats: How much clinical and demographic metadata was included differed by source and by participant, and the metadata was provided uncurated.

The TCR originated in a man in his forties with acute or convalescent COVID-19. In this chain, TRBV5-1 is recombined with TRBJ1-2, with 8 middle bases fitting TRBD1. Sequencing input: peripheral blood. The bases read TGCGCCAGCAGGCCAGGGGGCGCCTATGGCTACACCTTC. Translation gives CASRPGGAYGYTF.